This section outlines one T cell receptor (beta chain) sequence together with its context. These data come from a study of blood T cell repertoires in COVID-19. TCRdb's copy holds only in-frame clones and misses some; the assay was immunoSEQ multiplex PCR. The repertoire holds approximately 200,000 clones, with 80% to 90% as singletons. Losses at the gene ends were 3 bases for V and 7 bases for J; bases not matched to a gene: 9. Germline V gives CDR1 SNHLY, CDR2 FYNNEI. This CDR3 spans 15 amino acids. The chain carries TRBV2 and TRBJ2-7; TRBD2 matches at 10 bases. What was sequenced was PBMCs or T cells enriched from blood (not recorded which). The receptor was derived from a woman aged 35 to 49 with acute COVID-19. The CDR3 sequence: CASSETLAGVGEQYF. The CDR3 DNA reads TGTGCCAGCAGTGAGACCCTAGCGGGGGTGGGAGAGCAGTACTTC.